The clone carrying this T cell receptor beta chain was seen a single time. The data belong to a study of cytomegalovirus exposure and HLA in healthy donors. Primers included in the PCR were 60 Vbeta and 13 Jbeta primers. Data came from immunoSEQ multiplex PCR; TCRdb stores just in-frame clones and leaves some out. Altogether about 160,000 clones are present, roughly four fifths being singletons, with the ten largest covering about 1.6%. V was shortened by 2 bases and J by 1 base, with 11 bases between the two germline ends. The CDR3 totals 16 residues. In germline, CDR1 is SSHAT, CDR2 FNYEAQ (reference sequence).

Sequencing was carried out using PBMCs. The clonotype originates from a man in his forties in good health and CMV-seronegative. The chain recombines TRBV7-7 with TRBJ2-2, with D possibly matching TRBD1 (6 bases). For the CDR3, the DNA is TGTGCCAGCAGCTTATGGACAGATTTGAACACCGGGGAGCTGTTTTTT. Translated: CASSLWTDLNTGELFF.